This TCR beta chain is drawn from a study of T cell responses to AZD1222 COVID-19 vaccine. Study-wide results and caveats: It was only after the peak T cell response that any repertoires were sampled. Targeting of unmutated variant regions was reportedly seen in nearly half of spike-specific TCRs.

The CDR3 contains 16 residues. As to this clone: No antigen is known for it.

Data came from immunoSEQ multiplex PCR; TCRdb stores just in-frame clones and leaves some out. The table lists around 100,000 clones, around nine tenths of them singletons. The gene calls are TRBV21-1 and TRBJ1-4. TRBV21-1 is described as a pseudogene. This TCR derives from an adult in good health. The sample consisted of peripheral blood, taken on day 0 of AZD1222 vaccination. CDR3 sequence reads: CASSRVGLEQKEKLFF. CDR3 bases: TGTGCCAGCAGCAGGGTAGGGTTGGAGCAAAAGGAAAAACTGTTTTTT.